A single sample is the source of the 10 T cell receptor beta chains below, sequenced in a study of long-term antiretroviral therapy in people with HIV. It was version v3.0 of the immunoSEQ assay that was run at survey level. TCRdb's copy holds only in-frame clones and misses some; the assay was immunoSEQ multiplex PCR. The sample records over 20,000 clones, roughly 90% being singletons. The input for sequencing was unsorted PBMCs, taken 0.6 years after starting antiretroviral therapy. The receptor source for this set is a man aged 60 to 75 with HIV.

Note on this clone: A read error may account for a junction end that differs from germline. The rearrangement uses TRBV10-3 and TRBJ2-5, with TRBD1 as a possible D gene (5 bases). Per germline, CDR1 ENHRY and CDR2 SYGVKD. The CDR3 sequence is 16 residues long. The CDR3, as DNA: TGCGCCATCAGTAAGGAGAGAAGTAGACCAGGGGAGACCCAGTACTTC. Translated: CAISKERSRPGETQYF.

The rearrangement joins TRBV28 to TRBJ2-3; 7 bases match TRBD1. The CDR3 consists of 14 residues. V lost 5 bases, J lost 6 bases, and 8 bases stayed unmatched. From germline, CDR1 is MDHEN and CDR2 SYDVKM. The CDR3 protein is CASSPGTDLDTQYF. DNA of the CDR3: TGTGCCAGCAGTCCCGGGACAGATCTCGATACGCAGTATTTT.

V usage is TRBV11-1 and J usage is TRBJ1-2; D possibly corresponds to TRBD1 (5 bases). This CDR3 comprises 14 residues. CDR1 is SGHAT and CDR2 is FQDESV in the germline V gene (reference sequence). V lost 4 bases to trimming and J lost 4 bases, with 13 bases between them. The DNA for the CDR3 is TGTGCCAGCAGCTCAAGGGGCTCCATCTATGGCTACACCTTC. Protein: CASSSRGSIYGYTF.

This chain links TRBV6-5 with TRBJ2-3, with a possible D match to TRBD2 (6 bases). Trimming left V 8 bases short and J 2 bases short, with 14 bases between. The CDR3 runs to 14 residues. Per the germline V gene, CDR1 is MNHEY and CDR2 is SVGAGI. The CDR3 bases are TGTGCCAGCTCTAGGGACTCCCACACAGATACGCAGTATTTT. Its protein is CASSRDSHTDTQYF.

This rearrangement joins TRBV6-6 to TRBJ2-1; possibly TRBD1 for D (5 bases). Trimming stripped 2 bases from V and 10 bases from J, with 12 bases between. The CDR3 has 13 amino acids. Per the germline V gene, CDR1 is MNHNY and CDR2 is SVGAGI (reference sequence). The CDR3 sequence: CASSYLDTPEQFF. CDR3 DNA: TGTGCCAGCAGTTACCTGGACACCCCCGAGCAGTTCTTC.

J is TRBJ1-5 and V is TRBV7-2; D is unresolved. Deletions cut 0 bases from V and 7 bases from J, with 7 bases between. CDR3 length: 13 residues. CDR1 and CDR2 from the germline V gene are SGHTA and FQGNSA. The CDR3: CASSLALGQPQHF. DNA of the CDR3: TGTGCCAGCAGCTTAGCTCTGGGGCAGCCCCAGCATTTT.

The rearrangement uses TRBV9 and TRBJ1-3; D possibly corresponds to TRBD1 (5 bases). The germline V and J ends were trimmed by 7 bases and 0 bases, with 11 bases remaining between them. CDR3 size: 14 residues. In germline, CDR1 is SGDLS, CDR2 YYNGEE. DNA of the CDR3: TGTGCCAGCGGGGCGGCCTCCTCTGGAAACACCATATATTTT. As protein: CASGAASSGNTIYF.

The chain recombines TRBV6-5 with TRBJ1-4; no reliable D call. V dropped 2 bases and J dropped 4 bases, with 11 bases sitting between them. CDR3 length: 15 residues. Germline CDR1 MNHEY, CDR2 SVGAGI. CDR3 protein: CASSYTGTVNEKLFF. The CDR3 DNA reads TGTGCCAGCAGTTACACCGGAACAGTTAATGAAAAACTGTTTTTT.

V and J are TRBV15 and TRBJ2-3; D uncertain. The CDR3 is made up of 15 amino acids. V was clipped by 0 bases and J by 6 bases, with 13 bases between them. Germline-derived CDR1 and CDR2 are LNHNV and YYDKDF (reference sequence). The CDR3: CATSRDNFLGDTQYF. For the CDR3, the DNA is TGTGCCACCAGCAGAGATAACTTTCTTGGGGATACGCAGTATTTT.

The genes are TRBV4-2 and TRBJ2-1; D possibly corresponds to TRBD2 (6 bases). V lost 5 bases and J 6 bases, leaving 20 bases between the germline ends. Germline assignment: CDR1 LGHNA and CDR2 YNFKEQ. The CDR3 runs to 16 residues. The CDR3 here is CASSTRTTKGGNEQFF. The CDR3 bases are TGTGCCAGCAGCACCCGGACTACCAAAGGCGGCAATGAGCAGTTCTTC.